These 11 T cell receptor beta chains share one sample of origin, sequenced in a study of blood T cell repertoires in COVID-19. Assay used: immunoSEQ multiplex PCR; TCRdb lists only in-frame clones, some missing. Of about 120,000 clones in the sample, over 60% were seen once. Sequenced sample: peripheral blood. The receptors originated from a woman in her 70s with acute or convalescent COVID-19.

V is TRBV5-5 and J is TRBJ1-4; D remains unclear. From germline, CDR1 is SGHKS and CDR2 YYEKEE (reference sequence). Trimming removed 2 bases from V and 10 bases from J, with 15 bases in between. This CDR3 comprises 14 residues. The CDR3 DNA reads as TGTGCCAGCAGCTTAATTGGTATGGGAGGAAAACTGTTTTTT. It specifies CASSLIGMGGKLFF.

CDR3 DNA sequence: TGTGCCAGCAGCTTAATACAAGAGACCCAGTACTTC. The encoded protein is CASSLIQETQYF. This rearrangement joins TRBV11-2 to TRBJ2-5; D ambiguous. CDR1 is SGHAT, CDR2 FQNNGV, per germline. Trimming left V 2 bases short and J 2 bases short, with 3 bases between. This CDR3 has 12 residues.

J is TRBJ2-4 and V is TRBV13; 9 bases match TRBD1. Germline CDR1 reads PRHDT; CDR2 reads FYEKMQ (reference sequence). The CDR3 is made up of 17 amino acids. The junction had 8 bases not matched to a gene; V was cut back by 5 bases and J by 0 bases. DNA of the CDR3: TGTGCCAGCAGCCACCAACCGGGACAGGGAGCCAAAAACATTCAGTACTTC. Translated: CASSHQPGQGAKNIQYF.

This clone has a handful of counts. In DNA, the CDR3 is TGTGCCAGCAGCCAGGGGTTTGAGACCCAGTACTTC. Amino acids: CASSQGFETQYF. The chain uses TRBV7-9 and TRBJ2-5; D may be TRBD1 (6 bases). The CDR3 spans 12 residues. Germline CDR1 SEHNR, CDR2 FQNEAQ (reference sequence). The ends were cut back, 5 bases at V and 5 bases at J, with 9 bases in the middle.

This chain links TRBV9 with TRBJ1-4; D is possibly TRBD1 (5 bases). Germline values: CDR1 SGDLS, CDR2 YYNGEE. The V and J ends lost 6 bases and 4 bases respectively, with 16 bases between them. The CDR3 totals 15 residues. This CDR3 is CASTPRGDHNEKLFF. The CDR3 DNA reads as TGTGCCAGCACCCCCCGGGGGGATCATAATGAAAAACTGTTTTTT.

The rearrangement links TRBV5-1 to TRBJ2-5; 7 positions match TRBD1. V was pared by 4 bases and J by 5 bases, with 11 bases of the junction left unmatched. The CDR3 spans 15 residues. Germline-derived CDR1 and CDR2 are SGHRS and YFSETQ. Here the CDR3 DNA reads TGCGCCAGCAGCGTACAGACAGGGTATGAGGAGACCCAGTACTTC. Residues: CASSVQTGYEETQYF. Drawing the rest from reference TRBV5-1 and TRBJ2-5, the complete variable domain is KAGVTQTPRYLIKTRGQQVTLSCSPISGHRSVSWYQQTPGQGLQFLFEYFSETQRNKGNFPGRFSGRQFSNSRSEMNVSTLELGDSALYLCASSVQTGYEETQYFGPGTRLLVL.

The chain has TRBV29-1 and TRBJ1-4; D is unresolved. V gave up 6 bases and J gave up 5 bases, with 7 bases separating them. Per germline, CDR1 SQVTM and CDR2 ANQGSEA. CDR3 length equals 11 residues. CDR3: CSVSRNEKLFF. The CDR3 region has the DNA TGCAGCGTCTCCAGGAATGAAAAACTGTTTTTT.

The chain links TRBV6-6 to TRBJ2-7; 12 bases fit TRBD2. This CDR3 spans 16 amino acids. V lost 7 bases, J lost 3 bases, and 10 bases stayed unmatched. Germline CDR1 and CDR2: MNHNY and SVGAGI (reference sequence). The CDR3 spells CASTSTSGGLFYEQYF. CDR3 DNA sequence: TGTGCCAGCACCTCAACTAGCGGGGGGCTATTCTACGAGCAGTACTTC.

V usage is TRBV11-2 and J usage is TRBJ2-7; TRBD1 matches 9 bases. Germline loops: CDR1 SGHAT, CDR2 FQNNGV. J gave up 4 bases and V 5 bases, and 6 bases lay outside the gene matches. The CDR3 consists of 14 residues. The CDR3 loop reads CASSETGGLYEQYF. The CDR3, as DNA: TGTGCCAGCAGCGAAACAGGGGGCCTTTACGAGCAGTACTTC.

The gene calls are TRBV6-5 and TRBJ2-5; tentatively, D is TRBD1 (6 bases). Germline CDR1 reads MNHEY; CDR2 reads SVGAGI. The germline V and J ends were trimmed by 2 bases and 7 bases, with 17 bases remaining between them. The CDR3 has 15 residues. CDR3 nucleotide sequence: TGTGCCAGCAGTTACGGGCTCGACAGGCGGGCGACCCAGTACTTC. This translates into CASSYGLDRRATQYF.

The chain couples TRBV7-9 to TRBJ2-7, with D uncertain. V was trimmed by 5 bases and J by 4 bases, leaving 9 bases between them. CDR1 is SEHNR and CDR2 is FQNEAQ in the germline V gene (reference sequence). This CDR3 contains 12 residues. CDR3 in amino acids: CASSNDGYEQYF. CDR3 bases: TGTGCCAGCAGCAATGACGGGTACGAGCAGTACTTC.